These 27 T cell receptor beta chains share one sample of origin, sequenced in a study of blood T cell repertoires in COVID-19. Produced via immunoSEQ multiplex PCR; TCRdb's table is partial and in-frame only. Of some 400,000 clones listed, roughly 86% are singletons. The sample was peripheral blood. These receptors all come from a human donor in a cohort sampled during active COVID-19.

Concerning this clone itself: Sequence at one end of the junction differs from germline and may be a read error. J is TRBJ2-3 and V is TRBV9; 9 bases line up with TRBD2. CDR3 length equals 15 residues. Germline values: CDR1 SGDLS, CDR2 YYNGEE. In DNA form, the CDR3 reads TGTGCCAGCAGCGATCTCGGGACTAGCACCGATACGCAGTATTTT. Its translation: CASSDLGTSTDTQYF.

J is TRBJ2-7 and V is TRBV4-1; D perhaps matches TRBD2 (5 bases). Germline V lookup: CDR1 MGHRA, CDR2 YSYEKL. V lost 0 bases, J lost 4 bases, and 16 bases lay in between. The CDR3 sequence is 16 residues long. In nucleotides, the CDR3 is TGCGCCAGCAGCCAAGACCCAAGTACTAGATGGTACGAGCAGTACTTC. Protein: CASSQDPSTRWYEQYF.

This clone was counted between two and nine times. The J gene is TRBJ1-5, the V gene TRBV28, with TRBD1 matching 8 bases. Germline CDR1 and CDR2: MDHEN and SYDVKM. CDR3 length: 16 residues. V gave up 5 bases and J gave up 7 bases; unmatched junction bases: 13. The CDR3 here is CASSSAGGGGRQPQHF. The DNA of the CDR3 is TGTGCCAGCAGTAGCGCAGGGGGCGGCGGGCGACAGCCCCAGCATTTT.

This chain uses TRBV5-1 with TRBJ2-7, with D hard to call. The CDR3 covers 14 residues. Trimming pared 2 bases from V and 0 bases from J, leaving 9 bases between. CDR1 and CDR2 (germline): SGHRS, YFSETQ. The CDR3 reads CASSFLGRSYEQYF. The CDR3 DNA reads TGCGCCAGCAGCTTCCTTGGGCGCTCCTACGAGCAGTACTTC.

The V gene is TRBV25-1, the J gene TRBJ2-5; TRBD1 matches 9 bases. The CDR3 covers 13 residues. With 7 bases clipped from V and 5 bases from J, the junction kept 5 bases outside the gene matches. Germline CDR1 MGHDK, CDR2 SYGVNS. In nucleotides, the CDR3 is TGTGCCAGCACGACAGGGGGATGGGAGACCCAGTACTTC. It yields the protein CASTTGGWETQYF.

This chain connects TRBV11-2 to TRBJ2-2; tentative D call: TRBD2 (6 bases). V lost 5 bases, J lost 4 bases, and 14 bases lay in between. The CDR3 extends over 15 amino acids. Germline loops: CDR1 SGHAT, CDR2 FQNNGV. CDR3 sequence (DNA): TGTGCCAGCAGCACTAGCTTATCGGGCACCGGGGAGCTGTTTTTT. Protein sequence: CASSTSLSGTGELFF.

The J gene is TRBJ2-2, the V gene TRBV11-3; 9 bases map to TRBD2. This CDR3 comprises 15 residues. V lost 4 bases, J lost 6 bases, and 6 bases stayed unmatched. Germline V CDR1 and CDR2: SGHNT, YENEEA. The CDR3 coding sequence is TGTGCCAGCAGCTCTATAGCGGGGGTGGCCGGGGAGCTGTTTTTT. Translated: CASSSIAGVAGELFF.

V and J are TRBV28 and TRBJ2-5, with TRBD2 identical over 12 bases. V shed 5 bases, J shed 5 bases, and the junction held 6 bases outside the gene matches. CDR1 MDHEN and CDR2 SYDVKM come from the germline V gene. This CDR3 has 15 residues. The CDR3 loop reads CASSIDLAGGETQYF. In DNA form, the CDR3 reads TGTGCCAGCAGTATCGATCTAGCGGGAGGGGAGACCCAGTACTTC.

The chain recombines TRBV5-1 with TRBJ1-4; TRBD1 aligns across 7 bases. V lost 4 bases, J lost 8 bases, and 11 bases stayed unmatched. The CDR3 has 15 amino acids. CDR1 is SGHRS and CDR2 is YFSETQ in the germline V gene. In DNA, the CDR3 is TGCGCCAGCAGCGCCGAGGGGGGACAGCTCGAAAAACTGTTTTTT. Translation: CASSAEGGQLEKLFF.

The chain has TRBV6-6 and TRBJ2-1; TRBD2 might be the D (6 bases). V lost 10 bases to trimming and J lost 6 bases, with 19 bases between them. Germline V gives CDR1 MNHNY, CDR2 SVGAGI (reference sequence). This CDR3 is 14 amino acids long. As DNA, the CDR3 is TGTGCCACCTCCCTTATCCGGGACTTCAATGAGCAGTTCTTC. This encodes CATSLIRDFNEQFF.

The chain carries TRBV20-1 and TRBJ1-6; 8 nucleotides agree with TRBD1. Germline trimming cut 4 bases from V and 1 base from J; bases unmatched to any gene: 12. Germline lookup yields CDR1 DFQATT and CDR2 SNEGSKA (reference sequence). The CDR3 is 18 amino acids. The CDR3: CSATDLPGGGSYNSPLHF. The CDR3 DNA follows: TGCAGTGCTACTGACCTACCAGGGGGCGGGTCCTATAATTCACCCCTCCACTTT.

In this sample, this clone turned up a few times. This sequence joins TRBV28 and TRBJ2-5; a possible D gene is TRBD2 (6 bases). Trimming stripped 5 bases from V and 2 bases from J, with 15 bases between. There are 15 residues in the CDR3. CDR1 and CDR2 from the germline V gene are MDHEN and SYDVKM. The CDR3 DNA sequence: TGTGCCAGCAGTATCTCGTCAGGGAGGCAAGAGACCCAGTACTTC. Translated, it gives CASSISSGRQETQYF.

The chain uses TRBV3-1 (or the pseudogene TRBV3-2) and TRBJ2-5; 9 nucleotides agree with TRBD2. With 4 bases clipped from V and 2 bases from J, the junction kept 2 bases outside the gene matches. Per the germline V gene, CDR1 is LGHDT and CDR2 is YNNKEL (reference sequence). The CDR3 loop spans 14 amino acids. The CDR3 spells CASSRTSGQETQYF. CDR3 nucleotides: TGTGCCAGCAGCCGAACTAGCGGGCAAGAGACCCAGTACTTC.

Details on this clone: At one end, the junction sequence differs from germline, possibly due to a read error. This rearrangement joins TRBV6-1 to TRBJ2-7; 7 positions agree with TRBD1. CDR3 length equals 11 residues. Germline loops: CDR1 MNHNS, CDR2 SASEGT. The CDR3 nucleotides are TGTGCCAGCAGTGAGGGACAGCCGACCGCCTTC. Translation gives CASSEGQPTAF.

The V gene is TRBV28, the J gene TRBJ1-5, with D perhaps TRBD1 (5 bases). The germline V and J ends were trimmed by 6 bases and 5 bases, with 17 bases remaining between them. Germline loops: CDR1 MDHEN, CDR2 SYDVKM. The CDR3 totals 15 residues. In nucleotides, the CDR3 is TGTGCCAGCAGCCTTGGGGGGTCAGGGTATCAGCCCCAGCATTTT. Its protein is CASSLGGSGYQPQHF. The full variable domain, its missing parts supplied by reference TRBV28 and TRBJ1-5, is DVKVTQSSRYLVKRTGEKVFLECVQDMDHENMFWYRQDPGLGLRLIYFSYDVKMKEKGDIPEGYSVSREKKERFSLILESASTNQTSMYLCASSLGGSGYQPQHFGDGTRLSIL.

The rearrangement uses TRBV14 and TRBJ1-1; 8 bases fit TRBD1. The CDR3 consists of 14 residues. Germline CDR1 SGHDN, CDR2 FVKESK. J lost 5 bases, V lost 4 bases, and 6 bases had no gene match. Here the CDR3 DNA reads TGTGCCAGCAGCCGTTTGGACAGGGAGACTGAAGCTTTCTTT. It translates to CASSRLDRETEAFF. Full variable domain (outside the CDR3, taken from reference TRBV14 and TRBJ1-1): EAGVTQFPSHSVIEKGQTVTLRCDPISGHDNLYWYRRVMGKEIKFLLHFVKESKQDESGMPNNRFLAERTGGTYSTLKVQPAELEDSGVYFCASSRLDRETEAFFGQGTRLTVV.

This chain connects TRBV7-7 to TRBJ2-1, with TRBD2 matching over 8 bases. Germline CDR1 and CDR2: SSHAT and FNYEAQ (reference sequence). The CDR3 loop spans 14 amino acids. The J segment lost 10 bases and the V segment lost 2 bases, leaving 7 bases of the junction unmatched. CDR3 coding DNA: TGTGCCAGCAGCTTAAATGTGGCGGGAGGAGAGCAGTTCTTC. Its protein product is CASSLNVAGGEQFF.

This sequence joins TRBV2 and TRBJ2-2; D possibly corresponds to TRBD1 (6 bases). V was trimmed by 6 bases and J by 6 bases, leaving 11 bases between them. Germline V CDR1 and CDR2: SNHLY, FYNNEI. This CDR3 comprises 13 residues. Here the CDR3 reads CASSPRGPGELFF. In nucleotides, the CDR3 is TGTGCCAGCAGCCCCAGGGGTCCCGGGGAGCTGTTTTTT.

The chain links TRBV7-6 to TRBJ1-1; TRBD1 agrees at 10 bases. Trimming removed 5 bases from V and 5 bases from J; junction bases left unmatched: 5. The CDR3 length is 14 residues. CDR1 and CDR2 (germline): SGHVS, FNYEAQ. In DNA, the CDR3 is TGTGCCAGCAGCCGACAGGGGGCAGGGACTGAAGCTTTCTTT. This gives the protein CASSRQGAGTEAFF.

This clone showed up just a few times. The J gene is TRBJ1-5, the V gene TRBV10-1; TRBD1 matches 7 bases. Trimming at V came to 3 bases and at J to 2 bases, leaving 7 bases not matched to a gene. This CDR3 region has 16 residues. Germline V lookup: CDR1 WNHNN, CDR2 SYGVQD (reference sequence). The CDR3 DNA sequence: TGCGCCAGCAGTGAACGCGACAGGGAAGGCAATCAGCCCCAGCATTTT. This encodes CASSERDREGNQPQHF.

The rearrangement links TRBV23-1 to TRBJ1-2; 9 bases are shared with TRBD1. TRBV23-1 is sorted into the ORF group, with uncertain function. There are 14 residues in the CDR3. Germline trimming cut 8 bases from V and 6 bases from J; bases unmatched to any gene: 10. Written as DNA, the CDR3 is TGCGCCAGCGGGACGGACAGGGGACGGGATGGCTACACCTTC. It encodes CASGTDRGRDGYTF.

V usage is TRBV2 and J usage is TRBJ1-3, with 7 bases that match TRBD1. Germline loops: CDR1 SNHLY, CDR2 FYNNEI. V lost 7 bases and J lost 2; bases outside the gene matches: 5. This CDR3 is 14 amino acids long. The CDR3 spells CASNLQGAGNTIYF. CDR3 bases: TGTGCCAGCAACCTTCAGGGGGCTGGAAACACCATATATTTT.

For this clone: This CDR3 is also generated by other DNA sequences in the sample. The V and J genes are TRBV3-1 (or the pseudogene TRBV3-2) and TRBJ1-3, with no clear D. Germline V gene sequence: CDR1 LGHDT, CDR2 YNNKEL (reference sequence). CDR3 size: 12 residues. V was shortened by 1 base and J by 4 bases, with 2 bases between the two germline ends. In DNA form, the CDR3 reads TGTGCCAGCAGCCAAGCGGGAAACACCATATATTTT. Translated: CASSQAGNTIYF.

V gene TRBV5-6 combines with J gene TRBJ2-3, with 8 bases identical to TRBD1. The CDR3 runs 15 residues. V lost 4 bases to trimming and J lost 2 bases; unmatched junction nucleotides: 6. Germline loops: CDR1 SGHDT, CDR2 YYEEEE. CDR3 amino acids: CASSRDRGPTDTQYF. CDR3 nucleotide sequence: TGTGCCAGCAGCCGCGACAGGGGCCCCACAGATACGCAGTATTTT.

About this clone itself: Possible read error: a much larger clone is one base away. The chain recombines TRBV5-5 with TRBJ2-5; 10 bases are shared with TRBD1. The J segment lost 2 bases and the V segment lost 7 bases, leaving 2 bases of the junction unmatched. CDR1 and CDR2 from the germline V gene are SGHKS and YYEKEE (reference sequence). The CDR3 sequence is 13 residues long. As DNA, the CDR3 is TGTGCCAGCGGACAGGGGGTACAAGAGACCCAGTACTTC. Translation: CASGQGVQETQYF.

The rearrangement uses TRBV6-5 and TRBJ1-1, with D possibly being TRBD1 (6 bases). With 7 bases removed from V and 4 bases from J, the gap between germline ends came to 16 bases. Germline assignment: CDR1 MNHEY and CDR2 SVGAGI. The CDR3 consists of 14 residues. The CDR3 loop reads CASTTRGTGTEAFF. CDR3 nucleotide sequence: TGTGCCAGCACCACCAGGGGTACGGGCACTGAAGCTTTCTTT.

The chain recombines TRBV7-3 with TRBJ2-3, with 11 bases that match TRBD1. Trimming cost V 5 bases and J 4 bases; bases outside gene matches: 11. Germline assignment: CDR1 SGHTA and CDR2 FQGTGA. The CDR3 sequence is 17 residues long. CDR3 in amino acids: CASSKTGTGGLADTQYF. The CDR3 DNA is TGTGCCAGCAGCAAAACCGGGACAGGGGGTCTCGCAGATACGCAGTATTTT.